Sequencing of this T cell receptor beta chain was carried out in a study of blood T cell repertoires in COVID-19. Study-level background: Both acute and convalescent COVID-19 samples were obtained from the United States, Italy and Spain. PBMCs, B-cell-depleted T cells, or T cells provided the cDNA or gDNA that made up the material.

Under the authors' procedure: How many nucleated cells were present was estimated from reference gene primer amplification. Repertoires were generated with immunoSEQ multiplex PCR, while TCRdb's copy carries only in-frame clones and drops some. The V and J calls and the clone size are those of that table, but D and trimming were determined from the DNA. This sample has some 130,000 clones, with 90% found just once. CDR3 length equals 16 residues. CDR1 is MNHEY, CDR2 SVGAGI, per germline. J gave up 1 base and V 2 bases, and 7 bases lay outside the gene matches. This clone was observed a single time. The V and J genes are TRBV6-5 and TRBJ2-7; 8 bases map to TRBD1. What was sequenced was peripheral blood. This TCR derives from a man aged 55 to 70 with COVID-19, enrolled during active disease. CDR3 sequence reads: CASSYGITGGSYEQYF. Written as DNA, the CDR3 is TGTGCCAGCAGTTACGGGATTACAGGGGGATCCTACGAGCAGTACTTC.